What follows describes a single TCR beta chain. Sequenced by immunoSEQ multiplex PCR; TCRdb stores in-frame clones only, minus some. The sample consists of roughly 6,600 clones, about three quarters of them appearing once. The germline gives CDR1 SGHAT, CDR2 FQNNGV. The length of the CDR3 is 16 residues. With 2 bases clipped from V and 1 base from J, the junction kept 3 bases outside the gene matches. This entry comes from a study of immune cell composition in non-small cell lung cancer. This sequence joins TRBV11-2 and TRBJ2-2, with 8 bases that match TRBD2. The sequencing input was lung tumor tissue. The TCR originated in a human donor with non-small cell lung cancer. The CDR3 region is CASSLMAGGNTGELFF. The CDR3 DNA is TGTGCCAGCAGCTTAATGGCGGGAGGGAACACCGGGGAGCTGTTTTTT.